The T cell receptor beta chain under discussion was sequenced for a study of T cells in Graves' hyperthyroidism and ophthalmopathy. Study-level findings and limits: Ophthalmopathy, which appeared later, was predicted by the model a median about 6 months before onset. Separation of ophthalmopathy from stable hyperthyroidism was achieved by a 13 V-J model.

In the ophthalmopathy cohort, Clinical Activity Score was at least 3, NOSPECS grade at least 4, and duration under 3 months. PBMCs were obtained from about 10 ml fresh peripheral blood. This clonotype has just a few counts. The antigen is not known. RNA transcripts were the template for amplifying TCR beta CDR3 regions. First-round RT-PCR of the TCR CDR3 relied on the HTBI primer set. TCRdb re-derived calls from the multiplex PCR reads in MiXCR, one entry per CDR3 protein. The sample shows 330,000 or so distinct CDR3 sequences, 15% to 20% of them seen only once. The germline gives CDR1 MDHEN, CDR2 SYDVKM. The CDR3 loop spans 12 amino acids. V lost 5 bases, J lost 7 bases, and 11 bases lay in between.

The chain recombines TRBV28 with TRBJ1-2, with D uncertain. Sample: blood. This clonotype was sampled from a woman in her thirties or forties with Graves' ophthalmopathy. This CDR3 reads CASSRPASGYTF. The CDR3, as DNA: TGTGCCAGCAGTCGACCCGCCTCTGGCTACACCTTC.